This T cell receptor (beta chain) originates from a study of CD8 T cell repertoires and HIV-1 epitope variants. In the study overall: Controls were a CMV, EBV and flu peptide pool, Ebola AY9 negative control, and no-peptide well. An uncultured baseline aliquot held 1M T cells.

This clone appeared a few times. Its antigen is currently unknown. Clones were sequenced by immunoSEQ multiplex PCR, and TCRdb holds only the in-frame ones, with some missing. The sample contains some 5,000 clones, just over 65% of which appear only once. Unmatched junction bases numbered 8, after V lost 4 bases and J lost 3 bases. Per the germline V gene, CDR1 is SGHTA and CDR2 is FQGNSA. This CDR3 contains 15 residues. Sequencing used cultured CD8+ T cells derived from PBMCs. The sequence came from a male donor with HIV. The chain uses TRBV7-2 and TRBJ2-7; TRBD1 matches 8 bases. Written as DNA, the CDR3 is TGTGCCAGCAGCTCAAGGACAGGGATCGTCTACGAGCAGTACTTC. Protein sequence: CASSSRTGIVYEQYF.